This T cell receptor beta chain was profiled in a study of early T cells in non-severe SARS-CoV-2 infection. Study-wide context: Sequenced bulk RNA came from whole blood that was unsorted, and chains were unpaired.

TCRdb processed the 5' RACE reads anew with MiXCR; each CDR3 protein has one entry. The sample has roughly 66,000 distinct CDR3 sequences; 8% to 9.5% are singletons. The germline V gene has CDR1 DFQATT and CDR2 SNEGSKA (reference sequence). V lost 3 bases, J lost 4 bases, and 10 bases lay in between. The CDR3 totals 13 residues. This clonotype has a handful of counts. The TCR was taken from an adult who was a healthcare worker with PCR-confirmed SARS-CoV-2 infection or an uninfected control (not recorded which). This sequence joins TRBV20-1 and TRBJ2-1; D possibly corresponds to TRBD2 (6 bases). The source material was whole blood. The CDR3 is CSARRDPYNEQFF. The CDR3 bases are TGCAGTGCTAGGCGGGACCCTTACAATGAGCAGTTCTTC.